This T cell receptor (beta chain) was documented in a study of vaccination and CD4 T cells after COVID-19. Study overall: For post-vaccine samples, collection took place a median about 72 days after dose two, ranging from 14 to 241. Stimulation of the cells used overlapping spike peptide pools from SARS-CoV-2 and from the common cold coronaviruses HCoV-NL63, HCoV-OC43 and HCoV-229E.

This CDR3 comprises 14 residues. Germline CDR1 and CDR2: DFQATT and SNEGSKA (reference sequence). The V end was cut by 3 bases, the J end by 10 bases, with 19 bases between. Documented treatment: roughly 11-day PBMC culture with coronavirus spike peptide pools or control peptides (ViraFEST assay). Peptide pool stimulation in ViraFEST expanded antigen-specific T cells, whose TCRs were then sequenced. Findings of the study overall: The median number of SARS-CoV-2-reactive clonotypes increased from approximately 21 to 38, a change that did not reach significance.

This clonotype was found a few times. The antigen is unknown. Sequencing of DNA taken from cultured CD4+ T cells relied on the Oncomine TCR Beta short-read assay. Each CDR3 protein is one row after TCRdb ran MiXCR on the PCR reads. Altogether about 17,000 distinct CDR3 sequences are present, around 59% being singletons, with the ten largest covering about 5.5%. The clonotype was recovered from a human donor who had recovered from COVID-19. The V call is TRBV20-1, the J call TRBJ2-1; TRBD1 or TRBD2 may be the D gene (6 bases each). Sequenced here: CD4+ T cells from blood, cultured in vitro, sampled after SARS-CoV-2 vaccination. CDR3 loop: CSASLSRRGSEQFF. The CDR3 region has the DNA TGCAGTGCTAGTCTCTCTAGGAGGGGGTCCGAGCAGTTCTTC.